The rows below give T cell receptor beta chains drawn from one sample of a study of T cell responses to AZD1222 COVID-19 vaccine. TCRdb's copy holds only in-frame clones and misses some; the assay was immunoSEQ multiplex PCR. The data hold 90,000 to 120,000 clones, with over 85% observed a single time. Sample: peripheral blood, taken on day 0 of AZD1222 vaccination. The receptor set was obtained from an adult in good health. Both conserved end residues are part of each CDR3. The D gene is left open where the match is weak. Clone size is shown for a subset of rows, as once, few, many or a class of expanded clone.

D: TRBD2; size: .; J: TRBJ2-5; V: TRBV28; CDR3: CASSFSGRAKTQYF; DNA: TGTGCCAGCAGTTTTAGCGGGAGGGCGAAGACCCAGTACTTC
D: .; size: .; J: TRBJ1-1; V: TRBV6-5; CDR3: CASSYSRVLAEAFF; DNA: TGTGCCAGCAGTTACTCGCGGGTTTTAGCTGAAGCTTTCTTT
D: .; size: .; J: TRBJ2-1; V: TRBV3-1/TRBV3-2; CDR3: CASSQGQGPGFF; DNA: TGTGCCAGCAGCCAAGGCCAGGGCCCCGGTTTCTTC
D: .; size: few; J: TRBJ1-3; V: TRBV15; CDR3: CATSRDPGSGNTIYF; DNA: TGTGCCACCAGCAGAGACCCGGGGAGTGGAAACACCATATATTTT
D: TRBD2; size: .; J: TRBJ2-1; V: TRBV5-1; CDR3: CASGGLAGREQFF; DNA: TGCGCCAGCGGCGGACTAGCGGGGCGGGAGCAGTTCTTC
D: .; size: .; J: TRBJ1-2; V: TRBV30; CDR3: CAWSDRIRRGYTF; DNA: TGTGCCTGGAGTGACCGGATTCGGCGGGGCTACACCTTC
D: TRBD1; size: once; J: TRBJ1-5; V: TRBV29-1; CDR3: CSAKGTMDRGPGHNQPQHF; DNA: TGCAGCGCCAAGGGCACCATGGACAGGGGGCCCGGGCACAATCAGCCCCAGCATTTT
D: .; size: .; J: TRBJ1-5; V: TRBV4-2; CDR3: CASSQDPGEGQPQHF; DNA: TGTGCCAGCAGCCAAGATCCCGGGGAAGGGCAGCCCCAGCATTTT
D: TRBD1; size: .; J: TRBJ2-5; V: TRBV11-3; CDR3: CASSPEDRVETQYF; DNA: TGTGCCAGCAGCCCAGAAGACAGGGTAGAGACCCAGTACTTC
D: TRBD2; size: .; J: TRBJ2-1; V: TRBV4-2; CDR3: CASSQGGTSGIDEQFF; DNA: TGTGCCAGCAGCCAAGGGGGGACTAGCGGGATTGATGAGCAGTTCTTC
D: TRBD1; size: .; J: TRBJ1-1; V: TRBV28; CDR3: CASGFTRGRITEAFF; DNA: TGTGCCAGCGGATTCACCAGGGGGCGAATCACTGAAGCTTTCTTT
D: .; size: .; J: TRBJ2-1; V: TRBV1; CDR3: CTSIPGEGYNEQFF; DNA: TGCACCAGCATTCCTGGGGAAGGCTACAATGAGCAGTTCTTC
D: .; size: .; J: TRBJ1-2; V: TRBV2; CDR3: CASTTDGDYGYTF; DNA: TGTGCCAGCACCACGGACGGAGACTATGGCTACACCTTC
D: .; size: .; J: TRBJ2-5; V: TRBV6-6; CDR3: CASTRDRKETQYF; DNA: TGTGCCAGCACTAGGGACCGAAAAGAGACCCAGTACTTC
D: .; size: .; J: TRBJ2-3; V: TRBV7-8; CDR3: CASGRFLDTQYF; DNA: TGTGCCAGCGGGAGGTTTTTGGATACGCAGTATTTT
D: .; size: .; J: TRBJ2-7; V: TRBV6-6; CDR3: CASSPLGNEQYF; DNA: TGTGCCAGCAGCCCTCTGGGAAACGAGCAGTACTTC
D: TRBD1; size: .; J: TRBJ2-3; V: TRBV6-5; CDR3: CAGSYRGPADTQYF; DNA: TGTGCCGGCAGTTACAGGGGCCCCGCAGATACGCAGTATTTT
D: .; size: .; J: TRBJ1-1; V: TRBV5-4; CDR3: CASSRDTGTAFF; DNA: TGTGCCAGCAGCCGGGATACAGGGACAGCTTTCTTT
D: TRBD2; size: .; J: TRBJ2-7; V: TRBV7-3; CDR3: CASSLGTSGTDEQYF; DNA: TGTGCCAGCAGCTTAGGGACTAGCGGGACCGACGAGCAGTACTTC
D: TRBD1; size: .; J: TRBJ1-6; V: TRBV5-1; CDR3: CASSLGQGNHSPLHF; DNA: TGCGCCAGCAGCTTGGGACAGGGGAATCATTCACCCCTCCACTTT
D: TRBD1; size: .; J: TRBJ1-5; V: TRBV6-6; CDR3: CASIGDRQNQPQHF; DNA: TGTGCCAGCATAGGGGACAGACAGAATCAGCCCCAGCATTTT
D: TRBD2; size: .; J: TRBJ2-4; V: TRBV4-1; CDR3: CASSQGDLPRAGVPLAKNIQYF; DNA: TGCGCCAGCAGCCAAGGGGACCTACCTAGAGCGGGAGTCCCATTAGCCAAAAACATTCAGTACTTC
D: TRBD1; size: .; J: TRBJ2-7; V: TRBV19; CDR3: CASSGRDRGSYEQYF; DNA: TGTGCCAGTAGTGGGCGGGACAGGGGTTCCTACGAGCAGTACTTC
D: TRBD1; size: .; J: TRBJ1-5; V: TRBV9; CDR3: CASSFSGGEYQPQHF; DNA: TGTGCCAGCAGCTTCTCAGGGGGGGAATATCAGCCCCAGCATTTT
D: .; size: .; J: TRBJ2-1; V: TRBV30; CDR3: CAWSKERRTGNEQFF; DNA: TGTGCCTGGAGTAAAGAAAGGCGTACTGGGAATGAGCAGTTCTTC
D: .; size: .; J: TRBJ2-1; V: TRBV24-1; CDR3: CATSKPGYNEQFF; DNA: TGTGCCACCAGCAAACCAGGGTACAATGAGCAGTTCTTC
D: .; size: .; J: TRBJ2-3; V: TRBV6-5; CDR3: CASSSPSTDTQYF; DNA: TGTGCCAGCAGTAGCCCTAGTACAGATACGCAGTATTTT
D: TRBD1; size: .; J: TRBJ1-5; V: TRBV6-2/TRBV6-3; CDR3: CASSRYQGARNQPQHF; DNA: TGTGCCAGCAGTCGCTACCAGGGGGCGCGGAATCAGCCCCAGCATTTT
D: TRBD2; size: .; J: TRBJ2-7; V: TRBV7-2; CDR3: CASSLGGSIDEQYF; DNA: TGTGCCAGCAGCTTAGGCGGGAGTATAGACGAGCAGTACTTC
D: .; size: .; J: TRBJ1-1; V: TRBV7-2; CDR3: CASSPDRSRTEAFF; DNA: TGTGCCAGCAGCCCCGACAGGTCCCGTACTGAAGCTTTCTTT
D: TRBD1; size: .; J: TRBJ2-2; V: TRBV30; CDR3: CAWSFGTAGTGELFF; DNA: TGTGCCTGGAGTTTCGGGACAGCTGGGACCGGGGAGCTGTTTTTT
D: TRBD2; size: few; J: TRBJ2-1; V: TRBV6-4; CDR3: CASSEGTSGDNEQFF; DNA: TGTGCCAGCAGTGAGGGGACTAGCGGGGACAATGAGCAGTTCTTC
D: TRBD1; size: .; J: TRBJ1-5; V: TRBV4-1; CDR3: CASSQALYQGAGDQPQHF; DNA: TGCGCCAGCAGCCAAGCCCTTTACCAGGGGGCAGGCGATCAGCCCCAGCATTTT
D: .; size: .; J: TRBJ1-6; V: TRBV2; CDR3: CASVLDTGSSPLHF; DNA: TGTGCCAGCGTTCTAGATACAGGGAGTTCACCCCTCCACTTT
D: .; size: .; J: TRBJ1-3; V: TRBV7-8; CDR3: CASSLEDQPAGNTIYF; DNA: TGTGCCAGCAGCTTAGAGGATCAGCCGGCTGGAAACACCATATATTTT
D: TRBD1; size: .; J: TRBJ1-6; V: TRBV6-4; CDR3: CASSDDRDSPLHF; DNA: TGTGCCAGCAGTGACGACAGGGACTCACCCCTCCACTTT
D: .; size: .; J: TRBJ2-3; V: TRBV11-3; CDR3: CASSLVQSTDTQYF; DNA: TGTGCCAGCAGCTTAGTTCAGTCCACAGATACGCAGTATTTT
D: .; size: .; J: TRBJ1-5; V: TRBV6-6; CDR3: CASNDGGAGNQPQHF; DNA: TGTGCCAGCAACGACGGGGGGGCGGGCAATCAGCCCCAGCATTTT
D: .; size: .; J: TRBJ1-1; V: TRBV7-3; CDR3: CASSFGGDTEAFF; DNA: TGTGCCAGCAGCTTTGGGGGGGACACTGAAGCTTTCTTT
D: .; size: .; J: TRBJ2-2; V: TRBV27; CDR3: CASSFTDGHTGELFF; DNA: TGTGCCAGCAGTTTTACTGACGGTCACACCGGGGAGCTGTTTTTT
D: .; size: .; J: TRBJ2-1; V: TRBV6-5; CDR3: CASSSGTEIYNEQFF; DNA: TGTGCCAGCAGCTCCGGGACGGAAATCTACAATGAGCAGTTCTTC
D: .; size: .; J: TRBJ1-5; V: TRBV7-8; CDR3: CASSLERGQPQHF; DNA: TGTGCCAGCAGCTTAGAACGCGGCCAGCCCCAGCATTTT
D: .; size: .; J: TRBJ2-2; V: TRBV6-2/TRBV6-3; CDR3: CASSSAPTGELFF; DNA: TGTGCCAGCAGTTCTGCTCCGACCGGGGAGCTGTTTTTT
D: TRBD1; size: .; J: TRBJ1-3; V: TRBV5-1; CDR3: CASSQQGASGNTIYF; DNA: TGCGCCAGCAGCCAACAGGGGGCCTCAGGAAACACCATATATTTT
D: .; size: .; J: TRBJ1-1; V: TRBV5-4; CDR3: CASSLGQWEKAFF; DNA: TGTGCCAGCAGCTTGGGACAGTGGGAGAAAGCTTTCTTT
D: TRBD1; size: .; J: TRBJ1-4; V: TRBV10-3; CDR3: CAIRASGTGREKLFF; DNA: TGTGCCATCAGAGCCTCGGGGACAGGGAGAGAAAAACTGTTTTTT
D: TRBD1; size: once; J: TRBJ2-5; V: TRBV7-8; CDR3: CASSPRDRLTRETQYF; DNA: TGTGCCAGCAGCCCCCGGGACAGACTCACTAGGGAGACCCAGTACTTC
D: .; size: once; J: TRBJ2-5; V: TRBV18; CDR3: CASSPPSTVQETQYF; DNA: TGTGCCAGCTCACCACCCTCGACAGTTCAAGAGACCCAGTACTTC
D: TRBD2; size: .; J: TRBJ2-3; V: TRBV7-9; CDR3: CASSLPSGRTDTQYF; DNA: TGTGCCAGCAGCTTGCCTAGCGGGAGGACAGATACGCAGTATTTT
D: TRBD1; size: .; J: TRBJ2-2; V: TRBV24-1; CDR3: CATSERGRDTGELFF; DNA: TGTGCCACCAGTGAGAGGGGGCGCGACACCGGGGAGCTGTTTTTT